What follows describes a single T cell receptor beta chain. The CDR3 contains 16 residues. CDR1 and CDR2 (germline): LNHNV, YYDKDF (reference sequence). Trimming took 0 bases from V and 0 from J, leaving 11 bases between them. Documented treatment: randomized to nivolumab then ipilimumab (arm A) or the reverse (arm B). The sample is drawn from a study of sequential checkpoint blockade in melanoma. Assay used: immunoSEQ multiplex PCR; TCRdb lists only in-frame clones, some missing. The data contain tens of thousands of clones, 70% to 90% of them singletons. J is TRBJ1-1 and V is TRBV15; TRBD1 is a possible D gene (6 bases). Sequenced material: CD8+ T cells sorted from blood (inferred from file names), taken from a patient given nivolumab and ipilimumab in sequence. This TCR came from a human donor with melanoma. The DNA of the CDR3 is TGTGCCACCAGCAGAGAGAGGGGACAAATGAACACTGAAGCTTTCTTT. Encoded protein: CATSRERGQMNTEAFF.